Listed below are T cell receptor beta chains from one sample, sequenced in a study of blood T cells in healthy people across ages. TCRdb passed the 5' RACE reads through MiXCR, listing each CDR3 protein once. The top ten hold 7% to 9% of the sample, which has around 1,500,000 distinct CDR3 sequences, about 43% seen once. Material for sequencing was blood. These receptors were taken from a woman younger than 30 in good health. CDR3s include the opening cysteine and the closing phenylalanine or tryptophan. The size field is filled for only some rows; it gives once, few, many or a size class.

clone_size	v_call	j_call	cdr3_aa
few	TRBV20-1	TRBJ1-5	CSARSSGQGANQPQHF
once	TRBV7-2	TRBJ1-6	CASSLGRPETGVGSPLHF
many	TRBV7-9	TRBJ2-7	CASSPRDRVYEQYF
.	TRBV29-1	TRBJ2-1	CSVIRGLNEQFF
.	TRBV9	TRBJ1-1	CASSVETGGNEAFF
.	TRBV3-1	TRBJ2-3	CASSPPEAVGTDTQYF
.	TRBV12-3/TRBV12-4	TRBJ2-1	CASSFGGGSNEQFF
.	TRBV5-1	TRBJ1-1	CASSPRTGTEDTEAFF
.	TRBV10-3	.	CAISDQHGIGEQYF
.	TRBV12-3/TRBV12-4	TRBJ2-5	CASTRGLAGGETQYF
.	TRBV20-1	TRBJ2-5	CSARRPLAGGETQYF
.	TRBV27	TRBJ2-3	CASSPIGLAGTDTQYF
.	TRBV27	TRBJ1-2	CASSLKGNGYTF
.	TRBV20-1	TRBJ1-2	CSARDLSTYGYTF
many	TRBV12-3/TRBV12-4	TRBJ2-7	CASTLPGHGGPGGYEQYF
few	TRBV11-2	TRBJ2-1	CASSPAGVYHGSYNEQFF
.	TRBV29-1	TRBJ1-2	CSVATGQGGNYGYTF
few	TRBV7-2	TRBJ2-7	CASSLGQAIAYEQYF
.	TRBV14	.	CASSQDFYEQDGEQYF
once	TRBV20-1	TRBJ1-1	CSARDGSIPYTEAFF
.	TRBV10-3	TRBJ1-5	CAISAEDSNQPQHF
.	TRBV29-1	TRBJ2-7	CSVEGLAGDEQYF
few	TRBV27	TRBJ2-7	CASSLIAGKGYEQYF
.	TRBV28	TRBJ2-5	CASSPLLGFYDNEQYF
few	TRBV20-1	TRBJ2-3	CSAYAGGGTDTQYF
.	TRBV7-9	TRBJ2-5	CASSFFVWTGEYF
.	TRBV29-1	TRBJ2-2	CSVDRANTGELFF
few	TRBV20-1	TRBJ2-7	CSASATGGGYEQYF
few	TRBV4-1	TRBJ2-5	CASSQEIATVQETQYF
.	TRBV11-2	TRBJ1-1	CASSLSPPGGLFTEAFF
few	TRBV10-3	TRBJ2-1	CAISESGEQFF
.	TRBV27	TRBJ1-2	CASSFSTPDGGYTF
.	TRBV5-5	TRBJ2-5	CASSLWDRGQETQYF
.	TRBV9	TRBJ2-1	CASSVGASGGAYNEQFF
.	TRBV3-1	TRBJ2-3	CASRFSGTTRGTQYF
.	TRBV6-5	TRBJ2-4	CASTPPSLNIQYF
.	TRBV10-1	TRBJ1-5	CASSAKYSGDLYSNQPQHF
.	TRBV3-1	TRBJ2-2	CASSQAPTGELFF
.	TRBV5-1	TRBJ2-7	CASSLSTSSYEQYF
few	TRBV12-3/TRBV12-4	TRBJ2-6	CASSKSGSGANVLTF
.	TRBV6-5	TRBJ2-7	CASSSIGTSGFGEQYF
few	TRBV5-1	TRBJ2-5	CASSRFSWGAEQYF
many	TRBV7-2	TRBJ1-2	CASSPTGPYGYTF
.	TRBV27	TRBJ2-3	CASSGRLYSGGSTDTQYF
.	TRBV27	TRBJ2-7	CASSLRGLALNNEQYF
few	TRBV4-1	TRBJ1-1	CASSQKNGGSEAFF
.	TRBV6-1	TRBJ2-7	CASSETNRGSYEQYF
once	TRBV5-1	TRBJ2-1	CASSLVGLATYNEQFF
.	TRBV6-5	TRBJ1-5	CASSYSPSMGFDRLHF
few	TRBV27	TRBJ1-2	CASSFIRGWGGYTF
few	TRBV29-1	TRBJ1-2	CSVDWGNYGYTF
many	TRBV20-1	TRBJ2-1	CSAHQIGVSYNEQFF
.	TRBV4-1	TRBJ2-5	CASSQDHREGTQYF
few	TRBV25-1	TRBJ1-4	CASSEFTRGSYEKLFF
few	TRBV11-2	TRBJ1-1	CASSLRRPEAFF
.	TRBV29-1	TRBJ1-2	CSASGTDEGYTF
.	TRBV4-1	TRBJ2-6	CASSPNHLASGANVLTF
many	TRBV6-4	TRBJ2-3	CASSESAGSSHTQYF
.	TRBV5-1	TRBJ1-5	CASSLGTGEGLEPQHF